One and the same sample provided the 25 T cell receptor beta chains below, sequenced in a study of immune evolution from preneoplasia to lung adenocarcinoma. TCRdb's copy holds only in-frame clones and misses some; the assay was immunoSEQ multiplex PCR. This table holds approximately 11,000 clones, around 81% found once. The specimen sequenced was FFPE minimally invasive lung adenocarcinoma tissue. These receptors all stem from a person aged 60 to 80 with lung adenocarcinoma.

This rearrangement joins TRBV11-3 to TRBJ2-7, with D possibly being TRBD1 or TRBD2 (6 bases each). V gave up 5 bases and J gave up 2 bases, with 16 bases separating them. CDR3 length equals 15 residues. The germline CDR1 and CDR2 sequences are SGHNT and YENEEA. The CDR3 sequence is CASSSRSGAAYEQYF. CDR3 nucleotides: TGTGCCAGCAGCAGTCGGTCGGGGGCCGCCTACGAGCAGTACTTC. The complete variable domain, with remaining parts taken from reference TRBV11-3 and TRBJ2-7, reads EAGVVQSPRYKIIEKKQPVAFWCNPISGHNTLYWYLQNLGQGPELLIRYENEEAVDDSQLPKDRFSAERLKGVDSTLKIQPAELGDSAVYLCASSSRSGAAYEQYFGPGTRLTVT.

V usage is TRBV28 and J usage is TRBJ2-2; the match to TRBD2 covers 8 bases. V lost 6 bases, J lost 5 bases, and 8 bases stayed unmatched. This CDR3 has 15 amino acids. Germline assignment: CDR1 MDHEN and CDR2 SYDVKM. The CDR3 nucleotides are TGTGCCAGCAGATCAGGACTAGCCCGGACCGGGGAGCTGTTTTTT. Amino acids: CASRSGLARTGELFF.

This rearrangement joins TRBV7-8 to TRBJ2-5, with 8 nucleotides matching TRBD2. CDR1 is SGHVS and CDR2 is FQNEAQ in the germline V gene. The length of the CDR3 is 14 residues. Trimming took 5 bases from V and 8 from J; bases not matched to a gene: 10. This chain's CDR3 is CASSPTRTSRTQYF. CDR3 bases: TGTGCCAGCAGCCCTACTAGGACTAGCCGTACCCAGTACTTC.

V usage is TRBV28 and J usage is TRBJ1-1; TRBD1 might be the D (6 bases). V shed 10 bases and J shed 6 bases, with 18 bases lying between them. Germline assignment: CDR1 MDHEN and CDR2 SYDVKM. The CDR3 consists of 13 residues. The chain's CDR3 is CATNGDKTSEAFF. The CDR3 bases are TGTGCCACAAACGGGGACAAGACTTCTGAAGCTTTCTTT.

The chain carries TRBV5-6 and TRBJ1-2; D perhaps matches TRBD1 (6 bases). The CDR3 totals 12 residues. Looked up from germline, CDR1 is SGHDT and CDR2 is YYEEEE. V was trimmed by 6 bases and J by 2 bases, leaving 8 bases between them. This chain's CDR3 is CASTRGNYGYTF. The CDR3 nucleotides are TGTGCCAGCACCAGGGGCAACTATGGCTACACCTTC.

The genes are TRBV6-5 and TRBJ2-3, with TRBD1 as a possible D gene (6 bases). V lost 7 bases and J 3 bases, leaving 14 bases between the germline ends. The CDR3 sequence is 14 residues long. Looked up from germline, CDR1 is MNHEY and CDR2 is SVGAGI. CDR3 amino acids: CASTPQGLTDTQYF. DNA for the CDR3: TGTGCCAGCACCCCCCAGGGGTTGACAGATACGCAGTATTTT.

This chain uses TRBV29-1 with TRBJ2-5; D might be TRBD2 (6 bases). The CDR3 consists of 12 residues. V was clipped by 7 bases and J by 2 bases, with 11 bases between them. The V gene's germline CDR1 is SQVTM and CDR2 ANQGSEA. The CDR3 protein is CSGTRGQETQYF. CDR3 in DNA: TGCAGCGGTACCCGGGGGCAAGAGACCCAGTACTTC.

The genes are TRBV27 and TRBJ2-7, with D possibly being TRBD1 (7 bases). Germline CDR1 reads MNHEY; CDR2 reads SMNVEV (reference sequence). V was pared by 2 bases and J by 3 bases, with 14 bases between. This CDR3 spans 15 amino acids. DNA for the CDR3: TGTGCCAGCAGTTTAGGCGGGACAGCGTACTACGAGCAGTACTTC. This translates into CASSLGGTAYYEQYF.

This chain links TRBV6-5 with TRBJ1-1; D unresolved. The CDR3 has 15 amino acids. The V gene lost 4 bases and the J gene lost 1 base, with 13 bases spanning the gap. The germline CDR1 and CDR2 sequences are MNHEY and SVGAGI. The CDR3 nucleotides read TGTGCCAGCAGTTTCCTCTTCCGGGGGAACACTGAAGCTTTCTTT. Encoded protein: CASSFLFRGNTEAFF.

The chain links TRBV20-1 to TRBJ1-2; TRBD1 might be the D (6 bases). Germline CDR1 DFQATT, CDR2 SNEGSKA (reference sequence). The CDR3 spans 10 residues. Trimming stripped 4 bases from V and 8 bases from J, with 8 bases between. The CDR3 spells CSAKGGGYTF. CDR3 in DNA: TGCAGTGCTAAAGGGGGGGGCTACACCTTC.

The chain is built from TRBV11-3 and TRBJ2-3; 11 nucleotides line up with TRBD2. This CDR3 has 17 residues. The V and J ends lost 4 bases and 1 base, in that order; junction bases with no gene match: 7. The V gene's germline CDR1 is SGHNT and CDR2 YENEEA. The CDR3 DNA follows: TGTGCCAGCAGCTCCTCCCAGGGACTAGCGGGCACAGATACGCAGTATTTT. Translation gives CASSSSQGLAGTDTQYF.

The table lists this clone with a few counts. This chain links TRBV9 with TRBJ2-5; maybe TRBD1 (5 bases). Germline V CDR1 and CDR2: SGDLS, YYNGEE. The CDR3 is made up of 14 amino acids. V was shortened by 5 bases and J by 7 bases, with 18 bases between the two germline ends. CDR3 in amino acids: CASSPHSPQGTQYF. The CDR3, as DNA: TGTGCCAGCAGTCCTCACAGCCCTCAGGGGACCCAGTACTTC.

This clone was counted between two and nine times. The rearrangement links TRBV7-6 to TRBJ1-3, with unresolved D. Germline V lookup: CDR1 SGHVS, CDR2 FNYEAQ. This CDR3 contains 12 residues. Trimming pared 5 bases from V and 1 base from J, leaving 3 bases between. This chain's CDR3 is CASSDSGNTIYF. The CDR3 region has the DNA TGTGCCAGCAGCGATTCTGGAAACACCATATATTTT.

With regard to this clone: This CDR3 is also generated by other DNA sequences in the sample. The CDR3 protein is CSVADGGLREKLFF. As DNA, the CDR3 is TGCAGCGTTGCAGACGGAGGCTTGCGAGAAAAACTGTTTTTT. The chain joins TRBV29-1 to TRBJ1-4; unclear D gene. Between the trimmed V and J ends, which lost 4 bases and 8 bases, there was a span of 17 bases. The CDR3 is 14 amino acids. From germline, CDR1 is SQVTM and CDR2 ANQGSEA.

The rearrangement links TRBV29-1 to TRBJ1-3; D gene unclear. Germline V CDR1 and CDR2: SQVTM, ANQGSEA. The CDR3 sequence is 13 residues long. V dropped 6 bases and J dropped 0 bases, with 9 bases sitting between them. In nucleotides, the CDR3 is TGCAGCGTAAGGATTAACTCTGGAAACACCATATATTTT. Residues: CSVRINSGNTIYF.

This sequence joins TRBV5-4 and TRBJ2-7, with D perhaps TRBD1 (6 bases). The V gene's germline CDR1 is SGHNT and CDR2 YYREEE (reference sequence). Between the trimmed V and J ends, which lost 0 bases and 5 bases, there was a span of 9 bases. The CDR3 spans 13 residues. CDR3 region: CASSLAGVHEQYF. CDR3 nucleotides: TGTGCCAGCAGCTTGGCAGGGGTCCACGAGCAGTACTTC.

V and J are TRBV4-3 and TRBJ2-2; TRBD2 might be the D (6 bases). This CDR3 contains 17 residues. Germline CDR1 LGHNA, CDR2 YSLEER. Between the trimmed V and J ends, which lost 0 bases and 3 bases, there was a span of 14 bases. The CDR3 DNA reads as TGCGCCAGCAGCCAAGATATCGGCAGGGAGGACACCGGGGAGCTGTTTTTT. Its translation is CASSQDIGREDTGELFF.

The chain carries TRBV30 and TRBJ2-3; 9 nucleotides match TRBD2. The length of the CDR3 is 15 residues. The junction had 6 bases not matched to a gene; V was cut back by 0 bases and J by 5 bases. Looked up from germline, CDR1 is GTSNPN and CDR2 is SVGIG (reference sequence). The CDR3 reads CAWSVWASGKDTQYF. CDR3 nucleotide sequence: TGTGCCTGGAGTGTATGGGCTAGCGGGAAAGATACGCAGTATTTT. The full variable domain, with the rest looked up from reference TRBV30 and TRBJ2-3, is SQTIHQWPATLVQPVGSPLSLECTVEGTSNPNLYWYRQAAGRGLQLLFYSVGIGQISSEVPQNLSASRPQDRQFILSSKKLLLSDSGFYLCAWSVWASGKDTQYFGPGTRLTVL.

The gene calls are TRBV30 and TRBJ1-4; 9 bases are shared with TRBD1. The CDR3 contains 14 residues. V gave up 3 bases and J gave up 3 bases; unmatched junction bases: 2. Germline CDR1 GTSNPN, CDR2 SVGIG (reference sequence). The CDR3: CAWSRQGANEKLFF. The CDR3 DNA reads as TGTGCCTGGAGCAGACAGGGGGCTAATGAAAAACTGTTTTTT.

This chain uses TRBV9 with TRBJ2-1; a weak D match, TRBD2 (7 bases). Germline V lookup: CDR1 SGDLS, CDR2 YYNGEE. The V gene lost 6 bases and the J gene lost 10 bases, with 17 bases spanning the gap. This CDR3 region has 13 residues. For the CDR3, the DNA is TGTGCCAGCAACGAGGGGGGGAGCACCGAGCAGTTCTTC. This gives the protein CASNEGGSTEQFF. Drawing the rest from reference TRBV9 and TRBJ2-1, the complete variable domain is DSGVTQTPKHLITATGQRVTLRCSPRSGDLSVYWYQQSLDQGLQFLIQYYNGEERAKGNILERFSAQQFPDLHSELNLSSLELGDSALYFCASNEGGSTEQFFGPGTRLTVL.

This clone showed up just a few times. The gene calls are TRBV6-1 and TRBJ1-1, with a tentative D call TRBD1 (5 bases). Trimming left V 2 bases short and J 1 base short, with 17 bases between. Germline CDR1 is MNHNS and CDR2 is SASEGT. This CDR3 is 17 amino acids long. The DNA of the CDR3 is TGTGCCAGCAGTGAAATCTTGTCGGGACGGACGAACACTGAAGCTTTCTTT. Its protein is CASSEILSGRTNTEAFF.

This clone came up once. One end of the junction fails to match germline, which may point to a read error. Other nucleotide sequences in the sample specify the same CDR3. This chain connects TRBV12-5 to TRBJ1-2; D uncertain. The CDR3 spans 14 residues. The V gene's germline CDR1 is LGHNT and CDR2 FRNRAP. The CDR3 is CASGLPTQDYGYTF. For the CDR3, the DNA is TGCGCTAGTGGTTTGCCCACCCAAGACTATGGCTACACCTTC.

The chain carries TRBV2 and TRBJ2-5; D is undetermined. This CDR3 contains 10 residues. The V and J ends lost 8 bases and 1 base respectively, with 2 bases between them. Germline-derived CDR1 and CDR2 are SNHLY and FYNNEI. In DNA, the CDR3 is TGTGCCAGCGCCCAAGAGACCCAGTACTTC. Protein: CASAQETQYF.

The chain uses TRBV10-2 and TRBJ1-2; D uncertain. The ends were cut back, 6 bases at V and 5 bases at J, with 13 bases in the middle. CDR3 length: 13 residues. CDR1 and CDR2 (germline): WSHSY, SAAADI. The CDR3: CASRRYREYGYTF. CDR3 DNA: TGCGCCAGCAGACGTTACAGAGAGTATGGCTACACCTTC.

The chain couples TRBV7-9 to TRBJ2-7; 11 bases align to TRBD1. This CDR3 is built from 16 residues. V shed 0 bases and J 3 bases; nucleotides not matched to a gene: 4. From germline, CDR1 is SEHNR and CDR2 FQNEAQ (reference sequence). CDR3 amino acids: CASSLATGQGVYEQYF. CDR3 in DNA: TGTGCCAGCAGCTTAGCGACGGGACAGGGGGTCTACGAGCAGTACTTC.